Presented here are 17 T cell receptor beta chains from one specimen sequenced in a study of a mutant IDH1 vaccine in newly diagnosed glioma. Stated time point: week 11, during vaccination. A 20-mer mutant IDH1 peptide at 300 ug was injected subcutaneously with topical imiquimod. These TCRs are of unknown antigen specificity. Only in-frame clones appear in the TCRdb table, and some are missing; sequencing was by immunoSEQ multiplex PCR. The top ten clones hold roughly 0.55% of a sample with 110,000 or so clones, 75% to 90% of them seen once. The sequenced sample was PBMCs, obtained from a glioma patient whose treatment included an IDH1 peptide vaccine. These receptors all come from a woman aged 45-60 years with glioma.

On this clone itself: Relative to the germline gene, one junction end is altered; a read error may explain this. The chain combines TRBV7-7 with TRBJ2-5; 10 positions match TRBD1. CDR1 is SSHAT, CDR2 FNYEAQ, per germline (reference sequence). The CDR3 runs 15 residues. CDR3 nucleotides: TGTGCTAGCAGCCAGGGACAGGGGACACCTGAGACCCAGTACTTC. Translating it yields CASSQGQGTPETQYF.

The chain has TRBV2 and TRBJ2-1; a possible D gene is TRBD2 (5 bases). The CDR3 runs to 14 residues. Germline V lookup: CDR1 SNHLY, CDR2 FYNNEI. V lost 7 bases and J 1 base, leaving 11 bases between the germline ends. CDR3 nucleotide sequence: TGTGCCAGCAACCCCGGCGGGTCCTACAATGAGCAGTTCTTC. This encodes CASNPGGSYNEQFF.

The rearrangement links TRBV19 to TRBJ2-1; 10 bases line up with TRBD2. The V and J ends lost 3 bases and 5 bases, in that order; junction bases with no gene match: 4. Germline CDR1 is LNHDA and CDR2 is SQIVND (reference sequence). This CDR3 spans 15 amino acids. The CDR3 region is CASSIGTSDHNEQFF. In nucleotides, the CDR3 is TGTGCCAGTAGTATTGGGACTAGCGACCACAATGAGCAGTTCTTC.

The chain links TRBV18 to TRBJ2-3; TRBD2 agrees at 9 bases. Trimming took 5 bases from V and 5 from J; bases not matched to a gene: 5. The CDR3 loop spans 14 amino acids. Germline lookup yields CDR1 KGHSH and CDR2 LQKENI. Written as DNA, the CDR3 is TGTGCCAGCTCAAGACTAGCGGAGAGAGATACGCAGTATTTT. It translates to CASSRLAERDTQYF.

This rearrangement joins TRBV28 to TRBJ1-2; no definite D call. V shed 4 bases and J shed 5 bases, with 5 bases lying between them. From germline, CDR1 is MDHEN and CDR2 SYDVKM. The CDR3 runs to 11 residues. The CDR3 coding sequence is TGTGCCAGCAGTTCCGAATATGGCTACACCTTC. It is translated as CASSSEYGYTF.

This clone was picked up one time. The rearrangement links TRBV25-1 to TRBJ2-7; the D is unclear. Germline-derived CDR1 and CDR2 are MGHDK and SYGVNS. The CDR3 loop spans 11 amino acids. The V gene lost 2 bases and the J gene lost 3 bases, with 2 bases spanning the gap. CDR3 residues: CASSEDYEQYF. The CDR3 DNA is TGTGCCAGCAGTGAAGACTACGAGCAGTACTTC.

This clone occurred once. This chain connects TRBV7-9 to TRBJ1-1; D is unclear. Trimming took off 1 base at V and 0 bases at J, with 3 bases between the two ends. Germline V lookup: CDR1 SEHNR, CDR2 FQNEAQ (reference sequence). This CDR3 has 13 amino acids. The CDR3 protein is CASSLEVNTEAFF. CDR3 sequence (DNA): TGTGCCAGCAGCTTAGAAGTGAACACTGAAGCTTTCTTT.

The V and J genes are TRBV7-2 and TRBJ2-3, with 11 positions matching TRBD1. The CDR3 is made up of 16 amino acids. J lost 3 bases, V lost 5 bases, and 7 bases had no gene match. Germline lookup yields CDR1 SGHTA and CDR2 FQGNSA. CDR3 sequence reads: CASSPDRGRRTDTQYF. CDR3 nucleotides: TGTGCCAGCAGCCCGGACAGGGGGCGCCGGACAGATACGCAGTATTTT.

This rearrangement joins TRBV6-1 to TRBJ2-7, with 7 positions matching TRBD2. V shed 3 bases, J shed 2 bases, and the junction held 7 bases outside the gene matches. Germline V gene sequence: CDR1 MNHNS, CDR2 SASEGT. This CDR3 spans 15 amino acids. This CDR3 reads CASSESGGETYEQYF. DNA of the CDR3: TGTGCCAGCAGTGAGAGTGGGGGGGAAACCTACGAGCAGTACTTC.

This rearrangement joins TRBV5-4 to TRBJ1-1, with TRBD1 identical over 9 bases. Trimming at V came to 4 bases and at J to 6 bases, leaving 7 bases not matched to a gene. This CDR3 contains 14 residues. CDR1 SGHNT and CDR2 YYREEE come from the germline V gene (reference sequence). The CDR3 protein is CASSLKGQGPEAFF. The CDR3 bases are TGTGCCAGCAGCCTCAAGGGACAGGGACCTGAAGCTTTCTTT.

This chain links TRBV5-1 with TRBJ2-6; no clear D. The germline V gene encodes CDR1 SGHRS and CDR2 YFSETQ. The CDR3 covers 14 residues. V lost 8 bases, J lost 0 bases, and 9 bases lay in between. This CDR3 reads CASKLLSGANVLTF. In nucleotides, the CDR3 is TGCGCCAGTAAGTTGCTCTCTGGGGCCAACGTCCTGACTTTC.

The chain's CDR3 is CASSSRGGELFF. In DNA, the CDR3 is TGTGCCAGCAGCTCGAGAGGCGGGGAGCTGTTTTTT. The rearrangement joins TRBV7-6 to TRBJ2-2; D uncertain. Germline V gives CDR1 SGHVS, CDR2 FNYEAQ. CDR3 length: 12 amino acids. Trimming removed 4 bases at V and 7 bases at J, with 7 bases between.

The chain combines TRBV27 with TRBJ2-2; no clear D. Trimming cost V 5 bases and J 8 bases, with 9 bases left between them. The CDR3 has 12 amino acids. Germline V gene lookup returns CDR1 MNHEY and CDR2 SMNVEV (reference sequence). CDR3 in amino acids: CASSTPRGELFF. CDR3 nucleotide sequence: TGTGCCAGCAGTACTCCGAGGGGGGAGCTGTTTTTT.

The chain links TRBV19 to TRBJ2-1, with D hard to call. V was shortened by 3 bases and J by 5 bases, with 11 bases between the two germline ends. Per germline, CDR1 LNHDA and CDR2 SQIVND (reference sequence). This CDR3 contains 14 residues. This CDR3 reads CASSIMLNNNEQFF. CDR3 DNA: TGTGCCAGTAGTATCATGCTCAACAACAATGAGCAGTTCTTC.

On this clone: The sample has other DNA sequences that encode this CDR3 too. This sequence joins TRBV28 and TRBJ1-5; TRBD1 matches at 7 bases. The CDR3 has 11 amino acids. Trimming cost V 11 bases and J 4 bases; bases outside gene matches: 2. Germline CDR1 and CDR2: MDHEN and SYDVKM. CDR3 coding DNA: TGTGCCTCCAGGGGGAATCAGCCCCAGCATTTT. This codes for CASRGNQPQHF.

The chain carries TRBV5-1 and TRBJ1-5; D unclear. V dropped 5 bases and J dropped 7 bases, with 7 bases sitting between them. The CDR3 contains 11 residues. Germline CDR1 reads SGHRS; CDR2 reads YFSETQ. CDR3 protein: CASSSRQPQHF. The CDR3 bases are TGCGCCAGCAGTTCCCGCCAGCCCCAGCATTTT.

The CDR3 loop reads CASSLVRTSGYNEQFF. CDR3 nucleotides: TGTGCCAGCAGCTTAGTACGGACTAGCGGGTACAATGAGCAGTTCTTC. This chain links TRBV7-8 with TRBJ2-1, with 11 bases lining up with TRBD2. Trimming took 1 base from V and 4 from J; bases not matched to a gene: 3. CDR3 length equals 16 residues. Germline CDR1 reads SGHVS; CDR2 reads FQNEAQ.